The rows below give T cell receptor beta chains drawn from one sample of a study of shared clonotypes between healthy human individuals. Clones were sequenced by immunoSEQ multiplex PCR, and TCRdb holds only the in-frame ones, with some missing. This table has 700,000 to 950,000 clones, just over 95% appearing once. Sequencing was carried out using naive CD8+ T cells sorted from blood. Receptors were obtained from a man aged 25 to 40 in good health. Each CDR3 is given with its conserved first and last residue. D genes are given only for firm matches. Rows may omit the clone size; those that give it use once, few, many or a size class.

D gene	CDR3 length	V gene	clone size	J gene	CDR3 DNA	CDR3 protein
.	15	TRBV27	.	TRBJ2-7	TGTGCCAGCAGTTGGCTTCCCGCAAGCTCCTACGAGCAGTACTTC	CASSWLPASSYEQYF
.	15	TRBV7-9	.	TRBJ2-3	TGTGCCAGCAGCTTAGGGAGACCCAGCACAGATACGCAGTATTTT	CASSLGRPSTDTQYF
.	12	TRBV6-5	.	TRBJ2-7	TGTGCCAGCAGCCGCGACCCCTACGAGCAGTACTTC	CASSRDPYEQYF
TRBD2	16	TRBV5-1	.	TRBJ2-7	TGCGCCAGCAGCACCCCTCCGGCGGGAGGGCGTTACGAGCAGTACTTC	CASSTPPAGGRYEQYF
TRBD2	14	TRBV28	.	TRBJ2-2	TGTGCCAGCAGTCCCGGGACTAGCGCCGGGGAGCTGTTTTTT	CASSPGTSAGELFF
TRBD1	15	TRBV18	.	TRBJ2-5	TGTGCCAGCTCACCACCGGCAGGGGGCCTGGAGACCCAGTACTTC	CASSPPAGGLETQYF
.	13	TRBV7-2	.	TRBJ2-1	TGTGCCAGCAGCTTAGGGGCCTACAATGAGCAGTTCTTC	CASSLGAYNEQFF
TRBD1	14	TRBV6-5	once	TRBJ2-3	TGTGCCAGCAGTTTCCAGGGGGAATTGGATACGCAGTATTTT	CASSFQGELDTQYF
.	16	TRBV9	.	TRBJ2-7	TGTGCCAGCAGCGTAGGACCCACAGAGTCGTCGGACGAGCAGTACTTC	CASSVGPTESSDEQYF
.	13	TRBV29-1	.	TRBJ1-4	TGCAGCGTTGACGGCGGAGATAATGAAAAACTGTTTTTT	CSVDGGDNEKLFF
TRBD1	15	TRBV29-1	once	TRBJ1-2	TGCAGCGCCCCGGCCCCGGGACAGTCTTTCTATGGCTACACCTTC	CSAPAPGQSFYGYTF
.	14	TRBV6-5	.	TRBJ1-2	TGTGCCAGCTTTCCCCTGCGGGGGAGGCATGGCTACACCTTC	CASFPLRGRHGYTF
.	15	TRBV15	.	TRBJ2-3	TGTGCCACCAGCAGAGGGGGGGCGAGCACAGATACGCAGTATTTT	CATSRGGASTDTQYF
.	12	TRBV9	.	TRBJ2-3	TGTGCCAGCAGCGATACGCGGGATACGCAGTATTTT	CASSDTRDTQYF
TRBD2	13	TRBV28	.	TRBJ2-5	TGTGCCAGCTGTAGGCTAGCGGGAGAGACCCAGTACTTC	CASCRLAGETQYF
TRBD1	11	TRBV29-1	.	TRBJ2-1	TGCAGCGTCTCTTCCCGACAGGGTGAGTTCTTC	CSVSSRQGEFF
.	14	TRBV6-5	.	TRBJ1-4	TGTGCCAGCAGTTCTACGGCCTATGATGAAAAACTGTTTTTT	CASSSTAYDEKLFF
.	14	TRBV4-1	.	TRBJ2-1	TGCGCCAGCCGTCCTTTGGACAGCCCGACTGAGCAGTTCTTC	CASRPLDSPTEQFF
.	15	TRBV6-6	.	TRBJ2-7	TGTGCCAGCAGCCCGGCAGGGCCCCTGGGGTACGAGCAGTACTTC	CASSPAGPLGYEQYF
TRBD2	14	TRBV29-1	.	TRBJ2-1	TGCAGCGTTGAGGGACTAGCGGGATACAATGAGCAGTTCTTC	CSVEGLAGYNEQFF
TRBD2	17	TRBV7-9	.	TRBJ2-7	TGTGCCAGCAGCCCCCGCCTAGCGGGAGTTTTCTCCTACGAGCAGTACTTC	CASSPRLAGVFSYEQYF
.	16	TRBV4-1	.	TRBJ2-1	TGCGCCAGCAGCGGCCGGGACCCGTCGCCGTGGGATGAGCAGTTCTTC	CASSGRDPSPWDEQFF
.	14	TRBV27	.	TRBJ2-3	TGTGCCAGCAGGACCGCCGGGGTACCAGATACGCAGTATTTT	CASRTAGVPDTQYF
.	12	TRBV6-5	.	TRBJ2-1	TGTGCCAGCAGCCAACTAGGCGATGAGCAGTTCTTC	CASSQLGDEQFF
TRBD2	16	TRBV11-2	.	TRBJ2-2	TGTGCCAGCAGCTTCTTAGCGGGAGGGCCAAACGGGGAGCTGTTTTTT	CASSFLAGGPNGELFF
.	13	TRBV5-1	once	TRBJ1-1	TGCGCCAGCAGCTCCAGGGAGAGGCCTGAAGCTTTCTTT	CASSSRERPEAFF
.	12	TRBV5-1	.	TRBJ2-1	TGCGCCAGCAGCCATGATTCCAATGAGCAGTTCTTC	CASSHDSNEQFF
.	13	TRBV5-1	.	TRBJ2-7	TGCGCCAGCAGCTTGGGGACGTACTACGAGCAGTACTTC	CASSLGTYYEQYF
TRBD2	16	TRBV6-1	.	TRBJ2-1	TGTGCCAGCAGTGCCCTAGCGGGAGGAACGAACAATGAGCAGTTCTTC	CASSALAGGTNNEQFF
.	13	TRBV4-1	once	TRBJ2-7	TGCGCCAGCAGCCAAGGGTATCTCAACCAGCAGTACTTC	CASSQGYLNQQYF
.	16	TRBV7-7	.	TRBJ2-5	TGTGCTAGCAGCCCCCGGGGGAATTTGTACCAAGAGACCCAGTACTTC	CASSPRGNLYQETQYF
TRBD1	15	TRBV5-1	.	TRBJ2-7	TGCGCCAGCAGCTTGGCCTGGGACAGCTCCTACGAGCAGTACTTC	CASSLAWDSSYEQYF
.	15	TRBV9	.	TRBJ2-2	TGTGCCAGCAGCGCTAGTGGCTTTAACACCGGGGAGCTGTTTTTT	CASSASGFNTGELFF
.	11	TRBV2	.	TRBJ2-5	TGTGCCAGCCCAGCCCCAGAGACCCAGTACTTC	CASPAPETQYF
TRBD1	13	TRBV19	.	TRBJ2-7	TGTGCCAGTAGTATCATTCCGGGACAGGTGCCGTACTTC	CASSIIPGQVPYF
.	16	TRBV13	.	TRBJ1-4	TGTGCCAGCAGCTTAGGCTCATTCGGGGGGGTAGGAAAACTGTTTTTT	CASSLGSFGGVGKLFF
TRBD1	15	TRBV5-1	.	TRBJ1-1	TGCGCCAGCAGCGCCGGGACAGGGTTGAACACTGAAGCTTTCTTT	CASSAGTGLNTEAFF
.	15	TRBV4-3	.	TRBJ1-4	TGCGCCAGCAGCCCCTCTCAGGACAGCGGTGAAAAACTGTTTTTT	CASSPSQDSGEKLFF
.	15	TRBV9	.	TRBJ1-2	TGTGCCAGCAGCGTAGGTGGTCCAGAGGGCTATGGCTACACCTTC	CASSVGGPEGYGYTF
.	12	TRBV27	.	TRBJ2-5	TGTGCCAGCAGTTTATCGGGAGAGACCCAGTACTTC	CASSLSGETQYF
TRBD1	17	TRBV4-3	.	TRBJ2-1	TGCGCCAGCAGCCAAGATATCGAGACAGGGCTACGCAATGAGCAGTTCTTC	CASSQDIETGLRNEQFF
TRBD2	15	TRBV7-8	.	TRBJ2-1	TGTGCCAGCAGCCCAACAGCGGGAGGGCCAAATGAGCAGTTCTTC	CASSPTAGGPNEQFF
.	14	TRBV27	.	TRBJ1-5	TGTGCCAGCAGTCCCTTGGATAGCAATCAGCCCCAGCATTTT	CASSPLDSNQPQHF
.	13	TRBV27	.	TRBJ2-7	TGTGCCAGCAGTGACCTCATCTCCTACGAGCAGTACTTC	CASSDLISYEQYF
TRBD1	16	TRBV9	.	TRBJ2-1	TGTGCCAGCAGCGTAGGAGGGACAGGGGTCCACAATGAGCAGTTCTTC	CASSVGGTGVHNEQFF
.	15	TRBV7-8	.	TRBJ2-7	TGTGCCAGCAGCCTCCACGCACAGTTACGGGGAGAGCAGTACTTC	CASSLHAQLRGEQYF
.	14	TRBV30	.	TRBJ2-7	TGTGCCTGGAGTTCTCTGGGGGCATCCTACGAGCAGTACTTC	CAWSSLGASYEQYF
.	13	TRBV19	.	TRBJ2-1	TGTGCCAGTAGTATTATACCAGAAAATGAGCAGTTCTTC	CASSIIPENEQFF
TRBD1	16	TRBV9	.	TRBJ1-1	TGTGCCAGCAGCGTAGTTGGGACAGGGTTTGATGAGAGAGCTTTCTTT	CASSVVGTGFDERAFF
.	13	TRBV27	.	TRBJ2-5	TGTGCCAGCAGTGCAAGGAACCAAGAGACCCAGTACTTC	CASSARNQETQYF
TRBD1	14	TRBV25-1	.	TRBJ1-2	TGTGCCAGCAGCATTTTGACAGGGGGCGTCGGCTACACCTTC	CASSILTGGVGYTF
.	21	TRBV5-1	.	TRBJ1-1	TGCGCCAGCAGCTTGGAGGGAGGGTTGAGGGCCGCAGAAAGGATGAACACTGAAGCTTTCTTT	CASSLEGGLRAAERMNTEAFF
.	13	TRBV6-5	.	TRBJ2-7	TGTGCCAGCAGTTACGCAGAAGCCTACGAGCAGTACTTC	CASSYAEAYEQYF
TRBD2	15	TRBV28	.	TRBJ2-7	TGTGCCAGCAGTCCCACGGGACTAGCGGGTTACGAGCAGTACTTC	CASSPTGLAGYEQYF
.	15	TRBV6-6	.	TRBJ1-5	TGTGCCAGCTCTTTGTCTGACTATAGCAATCAGCCCCAGCATTTT	CASSLSDYSNQPQHF